Below are 20 T cell receptor beta chains sequenced from a single sample in a study of T cell responses to AZD1222 COVID-19 vaccine. Assay used: immunoSEQ multiplex PCR; TCRdb lists only in-frame clones, some missing. The sample includes roughly 160,000 clones, around nine tenths of them seen just once. The sample consisted of peripheral blood, taken on day 0 of AZD1222 vaccination. The receptors stem from an adult in good health.

J is TRBJ2-5 and V is TRBV7-9, with D uncertain. Trimming took 1 base from V and 5 from J, leaving 11 bases between them. The CDR3 is 14 residues long. Per germline, CDR1 SEHNR and CDR2 FQNEAQ (reference sequence). CDR3 sequence (DNA): TGTGCCAGCAGCTTAGTGATTTCTTGGGAGACCCAGTACTTC. Translation: CASSLVISWETQYF.

The CDR3 reads CASSLDLSRSYGYTF. CDR3 coding DNA: TGTGCCAGCAGCTTAGATCTGTCCCGTTCCTATGGCTACACCTTC. The chain combines TRBV11-2 with TRBJ1-2; D unclear. CDR1 and CDR2 from the germline V gene are SGHAT and FQNNGV. The ends were cut back, 0 bases at V and 4 bases at J, with 12 bases in the middle. The CDR3 length is 15 residues.

J is TRBJ2-5 and V is TRBV28; D may be TRBD2 (6 bases). CDR3 length: 16 residues. With 6 bases removed from V and 5 bases from J, the gap between germline ends came to 22 bases. CDR1 and CDR2 (germline): MDHEN, SYDVKM. The CDR3 loop is CASRPQGGALRETQYF. The CDR3 DNA sequence: TGTGCCAGCAGACCCCAAGGAGGGGCCCTGCGGGAGACCCAGTACTTC.

The chain recombines TRBV19 with TRBJ1-1; tentatively, D is TRBD1 (6 bases). The CDR3 runs 16 residues. The germline V and J ends were trimmed by 0 bases and 4 bases, with 15 bases remaining between them. Germline V CDR1 and CDR2: LNHDA, SQIVND (reference sequence). The CDR3 DNA is TGTGCCAGTAGTATAGATCCCGGGGGGCGGGGCACTGAAGCTTTCTTT. It codes for CASSIDPGGRGTEAFF.

The genes are TRBV4-2 and TRBJ1-2, with a weak D call TRBD1 (5 bases). The CDR3 consists of 14 residues. Trimming took off 6 bases at V and 3 bases at J, with 14 bases between the two ends. Germline CDR1 reads LGHNA; CDR2 reads YNFKEQ. The DNA of the CDR3 is TGTGCCAGCAGGCGCGGGGCCCTGGACTATGGCTACACCTTC. As protein: CASRRGALDYGYTF.

The V gene is TRBV5-6, the J gene TRBJ1-2, with D tentatively TRBD1 (6 bases). The germline V and J ends were trimmed by 4 bases and 8 bases, with 9 bases remaining between them. Germline assignment: CDR1 SGHDT and CDR2 YYEEEE. This CDR3 is built from 11 residues. This CDR3 reads CASSQRGGYTF. The CDR3 DNA follows: TGTGCCAGCAGCCAAAGGGGGGGCTACACCTTC.

The rearrangement links TRBV4-1 to TRBJ1-1; D possibly corresponds to TRBD1 (6 bases). Germline CDR1 MGHRA, CDR2 YSYEKL. The CDR3 runs to 14 residues. Trimming removed 4 bases from V and 0 bases from J, with 9 bases in between. The CDR3 DNA reads as TGCGCCAGCAGCCGGGACACCATGAACACTGAAGCTTTCTTT. This translates into CASSRDTMNTEAFF.

V gene TRBV29-1 combines with J gene TRBJ2-7; 9 bases are shared with TRBD1. The CDR3 covers 11 residues. CDR1 and CDR2 (germline): SQVTM, ANQGSEA. The CDR3 coding sequence is TGCAGTGGACAGGGGTCCTACGAGCAGTACTTC. Translation: CSGQGSYEQYF.

The chain employs TRBV28 and TRBJ1-4; D is undetermined. Germline CDR1 and CDR2: MDHEN and SYDVKM. V lost 5 bases to trimming and J lost 5 bases, with 18 bases between them. There are 16 residues in the CDR3. CDR3 in DNA: TGTGCCAGCAGTCCCCCCCGGGCCATGTTCAATGAAAAACTGTTTTTT. It codes for CASSPPRAMFNEKLFF.

The chain uses TRBV7-8 and TRBJ2-1, with 15 bases fitting TRBD2. CDR3 length equals 19 residues. V gave up 0 bases and J gave up 5 bases; unmatched junction bases: 8. The V gene's germline CDR1 is SGHVS and CDR2 FQNEAQ. The CDR3 sequence is CASSLAWTSGGAQDNEQFF. CDR3 nucleotide sequence: TGTGCCAGCAGCTTAGCGTGGACTAGCGGGGGGGCCCAAGACAATGAGCAGTTCTTC.

J is TRBJ1-5 and V is TRBV4-1, with 9 bases fitting TRBD1. The trim removed 1 base at V and 3 bases at J, leaving 1 base unmatched. Per the germline V gene, CDR1 is MGHRA and CDR2 is YSYEKL. CDR3 length: 15 amino acids. CDR3 residues: CASSQGTGVNQPQHF. The CDR3, as DNA: TGCGCCAGCAGCCAAGGGACAGGGGTCAATCAGCCCCAGCATTTT.

The chain employs TRBV15 and TRBJ2-3; TRBD1 aligns across 7 bases. V gave up 0 bases and J gave up 2 bases; unmatched junction bases: 8. CDR3 size: 17 residues. The V gene's germline CDR1 is LNHNV and CDR2 YYDKDF (reference sequence). The CDR3 region is CATSRDIRGLSTDTQYF. For the CDR3, the DNA is TGTGCCACCAGCAGAGATATAAGGGGGCTCTCCACAGATACGCAGTATTTT.

The chain joins TRBV11-3 to TRBJ2-2, with 12 nucleotides matching TRBD2. V shed 1 base, J shed 9 bases, and the junction held 9 bases outside the gene matches. The germline gives CDR1 SGHNT, CDR2 YENEEA. The CDR3 has 17 amino acids. The CDR3 here is CASSLGPLAGGSRELFF. The CDR3 bases are TGTGCCAGCAGCTTAGGCCCCCTAGCGGGGGGGTCTCGGGAGCTGTTTTTT.

The rearrangement joins TRBV7-3 to TRBJ2-7; 9 bases agree with TRBD1. V was clipped by 5 bases and J by 3 bases; unmatched bases: 5. The CDR3 runs to 14 residues. Per germline, CDR1 SGHTA and CDR2 FQGTGA. DNA of the CDR3: TGTGCCAGCAGCCAGGGACAGGGACTCTACGAGCAGTACTTC. Amino acid sequence: CASSQGQGLYEQYF. Complete variable domain (other parts from reference TRBV7-3 and TRBJ2-7): GAGVSQTPSNKVTEKGKYVELRCDPISGHTALYWYRQSLGQGPEFLIYFQGTGAADDSGLPNDRFFAVRPEGSVSTLKIQRTERGDSAVYLCASSQGQGLYEQYFGPGTRLTVT.

The chain couples TRBV27 to TRBJ2-7; D not certain. Germline CDR1 MNHEY, CDR2 SMNVEV (reference sequence). V was trimmed by 4 bases and J by 4 bases, leaving 11 bases between them. This CDR3 contains 13 residues. CDR3 sequence: CASSSQLKYEQYF. CDR3 nucleotide sequence: TGTGCCAGCAGTTCCCAGCTAAAGTACGAGCAGTACTTC.

Turning to this clone: The sample contains more than one DNA sequence encoding this CDR3. The J gene is TRBJ1-2, the V gene TRBV27; D possibly corresponds to TRBD1 (5 bases). Germline V CDR1 and CDR2: MNHEY, SMNVEV (reference sequence). V lost 3 bases, J lost 2 bases, and 7 bases lay in between. The CDR3 runs 13 residues. The CDR3 DNA follows: TGTGCCAGCAGTTTCAGACAGAACTATGGCTACACCTTC. This gives the protein CASSFRQNYGYTF.

The chain employs TRBV7-3 and TRBJ2-2; 8 positions agree with TRBD1. The CDR3 is 17 amino acids. Trimming at V came to 8 bases and at J to 6 bases, leaving 17 bases not matched to a gene. Per the germline V gene, CDR1 is SGHTA and CDR2 is FQGTGA. Here the CDR3 reads CASSGGVGITVAGELFF. CDR3 nucleotide sequence: TGTGCCAGCTCAGGGGGCGTCGGTATAACAGTTGCCGGGGAGCTGTTTTTT.

This clone was found once. This sequence joins TRBV7-2 and TRBJ1-5; D call uncertain. Trimming took off 5 bases at V and 5 bases at J, with 10 bases between the two ends. CDR1 is SGHTA, CDR2 FQGNSA, per germline. This CDR3 region has 13 residues. The chain's CDR3 is CASSRSIDQPQHF. The CDR3 DNA follows: TGTGCCAGCAGCAGAAGTATAGATCAGCCCCAGCATTTT.

This sequence joins TRBV6-5 and TRBJ2-5; D uncertain. Trimming took 8 bases from V and 1 from J, leaving 11 bases between them. CDR3 size: 13 residues. Germline-derived CDR1 and CDR2 are MNHEY and SVGAGI. The CDR3 sequence: CASGRTFQETQYF. The CDR3 DNA reads as TGTGCCAGCGGACGGACCTTCCAAGAGACCCAGTACTTC.

The chain uses TRBV9 and TRBJ1-6; D is perhaps TRBD1 (5 bases). The CDR3 loop spans 14 amino acids. V lost 7 bases, J lost 6 bases, and 14 bases lay in between. Germline loops: CDR1 SGDLS, CDR2 YYNGEE. The chain's CDR3 is CASGPRDLNSPLHF. The CDR3 DNA sequence: TGTGCCAGCGGCCCCCGGGACCTTAATTCACCCCTCCACTTT.